A selection of T cell receptor beta chains follows, all from one sample in a study of cytomegalovirus exposure and HLA in healthy donors. Here immunoSEQ multiplex PCR was the method, and the copy in TCRdb shows in-frame clones only, minus some. The top ten clones hold roughly 9.1% of a sample with roughly 100,000 clones, 77% of them seen once. Material for sequencing was PBMCs. The receptors come from a male donor in good health and CMV-seropositive. Each CDR3 is given with its conserved first and last residue. D genes are given only for firm matches. Some rows have no size entry. The others give once, few or many, or a class for an expanded clone.

j_gene: TRBJ2-7; abundance: NA; d_gene: NA; v_gene: TRBV15; CDR3aa: CATSRELASSYEQYF; CDR3nt: TGTGCCACCAGCAGAGAATTGGCCAGCTCCTACGAGCAGTACTTC
j_gene: TRBJ2-7; abundance: once; d_gene: NA; v_gene: TRBV7-2; CDR3aa: CASSLGGPSSYEQYF; CDR3nt: TGTGCCAGCAGCTTGGGGGGGCCAAGCTCCTACGAGCAGTACTTC
j_gene: TRBJ2-7; abundance: NA; d_gene: TRBD1; v_gene: TRBV11-1; CDR3aa: CASSPTRQGADEQYF; CDR3nt: TGTGCCAGCAGCCCAACCCGACAGGGGGCCGACGAGCAGTACTTC
j_gene: TRBJ2-1; abundance: few; d_gene: TRBD1; v_gene: TRBV7-3; CDR3aa: CASSATGTGNNEQFF; CDR3nt: TGTGCCAGCAGCGCAACCGGGACAGGGAACAATGAGCAGTTCTTC
j_gene: TRBJ2-1; abundance: NA; d_gene: NA; v_gene: TRBV25-1; CDR3aa: CASSAGDEQFF; CDR3nt: TGTGCCAGCAGTGCGGGGGATGAGCAGTTCTTC
j_gene: TRBJ1-1; abundance: NA; d_gene: NA; v_gene: TRBV7-3; CDR3aa: CASSLNQRTEAFF; CDR3nt: TGTGCCAGCAGCTTAAATCAGAGGACTGAAGCTTTCTTT
j_gene: TRBJ2-1; abundance: NA; d_gene: TRBD2; v_gene: TRBV5-6; CDR3aa: CASSRPSGRSYNEQFF; CDR3nt: TGTGCCAGCAGCCGCCCTAGCGGGAGGTCCTACAATGAGCAGTTCTTC
j_gene: TRBJ2-3; abundance: NA; d_gene: TRBD1; v_gene: TRBV19; CDR3aa: CASSPDRGVGTDTQYF; CDR3nt: TGTGCCAGTAGCCCTGACAGGGGAGTTGGCACAGATACGCAGTATTTT
j_gene: TRBJ2-7; abundance: NA; d_gene: TRBD2; v_gene: TRBV7-9; CDR3aa: CASSLREPYEQYF; CDR3nt: TGTGCCAGCAGCTTGCGGGAGCCCTACGAGCAGTACTTC
j_gene: TRBJ2-1; abundance: NA; d_gene: TRBD1; v_gene: TRBV5-1; CDR3aa: CASSLRQGDEQFF; CDR3nt: TGCGCCAGCAGCTTGAGACAGGGTGATGAGCAGTTCTTC
j_gene: TRBJ2-5; abundance: NA; d_gene: TRBD2; v_gene: TRBV27; CDR3aa: CASSLVLAGGQETQYF; CDR3nt: TGTGCCAGCAGTTTAGTACTAGCGGGAGGCCAAGAGACCCAGTACTTC
j_gene: TRBJ2-7; abundance: NA; d_gene: NA; v_gene: TRBV5-1; CDR3aa: CASSLEPGSLYEQYF; CDR3nt: TGCGCCAGCAGCTTGGAACCAGGCAGCCTCTACGAGCAGTACTTC
j_gene: TRBJ2-3; abundance: NA; d_gene: NA; v_gene: TRBV10-3; CDR3aa: CAISNSLGMGTDTQYF; CDR3nt: TGTGCCATCAGTAACTCACTAGGTATGGGCACAGATACGCAGTATTTT
j_gene: TRBJ1-1; abundance: NA; d_gene: NA; v_gene: TRBV4-3; CDR3aa: CASSQGYNRERTEAFF; CDR3nt: TGCGCCAGCAGCCAAGGGTACAACAGGGAAAGGACTGAAGCTTTCTTT
j_gene: TRBJ2-2; abundance: NA; d_gene: TRBD2; v_gene: TRBV19; CDR3aa: CASEKTSGRGKDGELFF; CDR3nt: TGTGCCAGTGAGAAGACTAGCGGGAGAGGCAAGGACGGGGAGCTGTTTTTT
j_gene: TRBJ2-5; abundance: NA; d_gene: TRBD2; v_gene: TRBV6-5; CDR3aa: CASSGADAGGTQYF; CDR3nt: TGTGCCAGCAGTGGCGCGGACGCGGGGGGGACCCAGTACTTC
j_gene: TRBJ2-7; abundance: NA; d_gene: TRBD1; v_gene: TRBV28; CDR3aa: CASISGTASYEQYF; CDR3nt: TGTGCCAGCATCTCCGGGACAGCCTCCTACGAGCAGTACTTC
j_gene: TRBJ1-2; abundance: NA; d_gene: TRBD1; v_gene: TRBV19; CDR3aa: CASSFAHGTGGSYGYTF; CDR3nt: TGTGCCAGTAGTTTTGCACACGGGACAGGGGGAAGCTATGGCTACACCTTC
j_gene: TRBJ2-7; abundance: NA; d_gene: TRBD2; v_gene: TRBV7-3; CDR3aa: CASSLFGGGTYEQYF; CDR3nt: TGTGCCAGCAGCTTATTCGGCGGGGGAACCTACGAGCAGTACTTC
j_gene: TRBJ2-2; abundance: NA; d_gene: TRBD1; v_gene: TRBV19; CDR3aa: CASSLQGVGELFF; CDR3nt: TGTGCCAGTAGTCTCCAGGGGGTCGGGGAGCTGTTTTTT
j_gene: TRBJ2-7; abundance: NA; d_gene: TRBD2; v_gene: TRBV30; CDR3aa: CAWSVRGTRATYEQYF; CDR3nt: TGTGCCTGGAGTGTACGAGGGACTAGAGCAACCTACGAGCAGTACTTC
j_gene: TRBJ2-5; abundance: NA; d_gene: TRBD2; v_gene: TRBV6-5; CDR3aa: CATRSSGGGETQYF; CDR3nt: TGTGCCACTCGATCTTCGGGGGGAGGGGAGACCCAGTACTTC
j_gene: TRBJ2-3; abundance: NA; d_gene: NA; v_gene: TRBV7-3; CDR3aa: CASSHTRTDTQYF; CDR3nt: TGTGCCAGCAGCCATACAAGGACTGATACGCAGTATTTT
j_gene: TRBJ2-7; abundance: NA; d_gene: NA; v_gene: TRBV7-9; CDR3aa: CASSLEGGPYEQYF; CDR3nt: TGTGCCAGCAGCTTGGAAGGTGGGCCCTACGAGCAGTACTTC
j_gene: TRBJ2-7; abundance: once; d_gene: NA; v_gene: TRBV19; CDR3aa: CASSEGRGAEQYF; CDR3nt: TGTGCCAGTAGTGAGGGTCGGGGGGCCGAGCAGTACTTC
j_gene: TRBJ2-3; abundance: NA; d_gene: TRBD2; v_gene: TRBV6-1; CDR3aa: CASSVVAGGADTQYF; CDR3nt: TGTGCCAGCAGTGTCGTAGCGGGAGGGGCAGATACGCAGTATTTT
j_gene: TRBJ2-3; abundance: NA; d_gene: TRBD2; v_gene: TRBV5-1; CDR3aa: CASSYTSGSPDTQYF; CDR3nt: TGCGCCAGCAGCTACACTAGCGGGAGTCCGGATACGCAGTATTTT
j_gene: TRBJ2-7; abundance: NA; d_gene: NA; v_gene: TRBV7-2; CDR3aa: CASSPWGPVYEQYF; CDR3nt: TGTGCCAGCAGCCCCTGGGGGCCGGTCTACGAGCAGTACTTC
j_gene: TRBJ1-2; abundance: NA; d_gene: TRBD1; v_gene: TRBV27; CDR3aa: CASQNPGQGIGYTF; CDR3nt: TGTGCCAGCCAAAATCCGGGACAGGGGATTGGCTACACCTTC
j_gene: TRBJ2-7; abundance: NA; d_gene: NA; v_gene: TRBV5-1; CDR3aa: CASSLRGGPSYEQYF; CDR3nt: TGCGCCAGCAGCTTGCGAGGGGGTCCCTCCTACGAGCAGTACTTC
j_gene: TRBJ2-2; abundance: NA; d_gene: TRBD2; v_gene: TRBV19; CDR3aa: CASSRAGVDTGELFF; CDR3nt: TGTGCCAGTAGTCGGGCGGGAGTAGACACCGGGGAGCTGTTTTTT
j_gene: TRBJ2-4; abundance: NA; d_gene: NA; v_gene: TRBV15; CDR3aa: CATSRDQGRYNIQYF; CDR3nt: TGTGCCACCAGCAGAGATCAGGGTAGATATAACATTCAGTACTTC
j_gene: TRBJ1-1; abundance: few; d_gene: NA; v_gene: TRBV5-5; CDR3aa: CASRQDLNTEAFF; CDR3nt: TGTGCCAGCAGGCAGGATCTGAACACTGAAGCTTTCTTT
j_gene: TRBJ2-4; abundance: NA; d_gene: NA; v_gene: TRBV21-1; CDR3aa: CASSKTPLSGRAKNIQYF; CDR3nt: TGTGCCAGCAGCAAAACCCCCTTAAGCGGGAGAGCCAAAAACATTCAGTACTTC
j_gene: TRBJ1-2; abundance: few; d_gene: TRBD1; v_gene: TRBV15; CDR3aa: CATSRDLTGTGGGYTF; CDR3nt: TGTGCCACCAGCAGAGATCTGACCGGGACAGGCGGTGGCTACACCTTC
j_gene: TRBJ2-7; abundance: NA; d_gene: NA; v_gene: TRBV7-3; CDR3aa: CASSLSGVVYEQYF; CDR3nt: TGTGCCAGCAGCTTAAGCGGGGTTGTCTACGAGCAGTACTTC
j_gene: TRBJ2-5; abundance: NA; d_gene: TRBD1; v_gene: TRBV25-1; CDR3aa: CASSRTGGRETQYF; CDR3nt: TGTGCCAGCAGTCGGACAGGGGGGAGGGAGACCCAGTACTTC
j_gene: TRBJ2-7; abundance: NA; d_gene: TRBD1; v_gene: TRBV7-9; CDR3aa: CASSTTKGDSYEQYF; CDR3nt: TGTGCCAGCAGCACGACGAAGGGGGACAGTTACGAGCAGTACTTC
j_gene: TRBJ2-7; abundance: NA; d_gene: NA; v_gene: TRBV5-8; CDR3aa: CASRSYSGYEQYF; CDR3nt: TGTGCCAGCAGATCTTATTCAGGGTACGAGCAGTACTTC
j_gene: TRBJ2-7; abundance: NA; d_gene: TRBD1; v_gene: TRBV19; CDR3aa: CASSSYLGTGEYEQYF; CDR3nt: TGTGCCAGTAGTTCCTATCTCGGGACAGGGGAGTACGAGCAGTACTTC
j_gene: TRBJ2-1; abundance: once; d_gene: NA; v_gene: TRBV7-2; CDR3aa: CASSLPSSYNEQFF; CDR3nt: TGTGCCAGCAGCCTCCCGTCCTCCTACAATGAGCAGTTCTTC
j_gene: TRBJ2-1; abundance: NA; d_gene: TRBD2; v_gene: TRBV15; CDR3aa: CATSRVRFGLAGGEQFF; CDR3nt: TGTGCCACCAGCAGAGTTCGGTTCGGACTAGCGGGAGGTGAGCAGTTCTTC
j_gene: TRBJ1-1; abundance: NA; d_gene: TRBD1; v_gene: TRBV28; CDR3aa: CASTLYSGQGGTEAFF; CDR3nt: TGTGCCAGCACCCTTTACTCGGGACAGGGCGGCACTGAAGCTTTCTTT
j_gene: TRBJ1-2; abundance: once; d_gene: NA; v_gene: TRBV12-2; CDR3aa: CASRLEGQVRGYTF; CDR3nt: TGTGCAAGTCGCTTAGAGGGACAGGTGCGCGGCTACACCTTC
j_gene: TRBJ2-7; abundance: NA; d_gene: NA; v_gene: TRBV9; CDR3aa: CASKLDSYEQYF; CDR3nt: TGTGCCAGCAAGCTAGACTCCTACGAGCAGTACTTC
j_gene: TRBJ2-3; abundance: NA; d_gene: TRBD2; v_gene: TRBV28; CDR3aa: CASSPRLASTDTQYF; CDR3nt: TGTGCCAGCAGCCCAAGACTAGCAAGCACAGATACGCAGTATTTT
j_gene: TRBJ2-1; abundance: NA; d_gene: TRBD2; v_gene: TRBV5-1; CDR3aa: CASSSSSGGGSYNEQFF; CDR3nt: TGCGCCAGCAGCTCCTCTAGCGGGGGGGGCTCCTACAATGAGCAGTTCTTC
j_gene: TRBJ2-7; abundance: NA; d_gene: NA; v_gene: TRBV4-3; CDR3aa: CASSPQAGAWEQYF; CDR3nt: TGCGCCAGCAGCCCCCAGGCGGGGGCGTGGGAGCAGTACTTC
j_gene: TRBJ1-5; abundance: few; d_gene: TRBD1; v_gene: TRBV28; CDR3aa: CASSRTGGKIGGNQPQHF; CDR3nt: TGTGCCAGCAGCAGGACAGGGGGAAAAATAGGCGGCAATCAGCCCCAGCATTTT
j_gene: TRBJ1-2; abundance: NA; d_gene: NA; v_gene: TRBV28; CDR3aa: CASSSINYGYTF; CDR3nt: TGTGCCAGCAGTTCCATTAACTATGGCTACACCTTC
j_gene: TRBJ2-1; abundance: few; d_gene: TRBD2; v_gene: TRBV28; CDR3aa: CASSLWGSGTSGYNEQFF; CDR3nt: TGTGCCAGCAGTTTATGGGGATCCGGGACTAGCGGCTACAATGAGCAGTTCTTC
j_gene: TRBJ2-1; abundance: NA; d_gene: TRBD2; v_gene: TRBV5-1; CDR3aa: CASGEGTTYNEQFF; CDR3nt: TGCGCCAGCGGGGAGGGTACAACATACAATGAGCAGTTCTTC
j_gene: TRBJ2-7; abundance: NA; d_gene: NA; v_gene: TRBV4-2; CDR3aa: CASSPTRGLYEQYF; CDR3nt: TGTGCCAGCAGCCCCACCCGGGGATTGTACGAGCAGTACTTC
j_gene: TRBJ2-4; abundance: NA; d_gene: NA; v_gene: TRBV14; CDR3aa: CASSQRGLAKNIQYF; CDR3nt: TGTGCCAGCAGCCAAAGGGGGTTAGCCAAAAACATTCAGTACTTC
j_gene: TRBJ1-1; abundance: NA; d_gene: NA; v_gene: TRBV11-1; CDR3aa: CASSLVPGGTEAFF; CDR3nt: TGTGCCAGCAGCTTAGTACCGGGGGGGACTGAAGCTTTCTTT